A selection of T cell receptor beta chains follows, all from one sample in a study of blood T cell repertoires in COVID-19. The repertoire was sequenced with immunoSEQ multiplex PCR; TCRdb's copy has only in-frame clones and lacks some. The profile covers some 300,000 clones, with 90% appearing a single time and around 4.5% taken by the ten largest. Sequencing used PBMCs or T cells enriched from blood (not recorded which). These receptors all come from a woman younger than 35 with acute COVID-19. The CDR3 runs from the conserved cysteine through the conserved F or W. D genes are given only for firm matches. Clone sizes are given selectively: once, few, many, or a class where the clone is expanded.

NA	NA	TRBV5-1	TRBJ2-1	TGCGCCAGCAGCTTGTCTGGCAGGGTAGGCAATGAGCAGTTCTTC	CASSLSGRVGNEQFF
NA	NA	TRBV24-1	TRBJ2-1	TGTGCCACCAGTGATCCTACGAGGGCAGGGGCAAATGAGCAGTTCTTC	CATSDPTRAGANEQFF
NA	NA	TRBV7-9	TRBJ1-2	TGTGCCAGCAGCTTATTAGGACAGAACTATGGCTACACCTTC	CASSLLGQNYGYTF
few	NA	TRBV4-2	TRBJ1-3	TGTGCCAGCAGCCCCAGGGGCTCTGGAAACACCATATATTTT	CASSPRGSGNTIYF
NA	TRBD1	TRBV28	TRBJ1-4	TGTGCCAGCAACAATGGAAGGGGGCGCGGGAAAATCGGTAATGAAAAACTGTTTTTT	CASNNGRGRGKIGNEKLFF
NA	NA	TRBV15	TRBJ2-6	TGTGCCACCAGCAGAGATCGGGGGTCTGGGGCCAACGTCCTGACTTTC	CATSRDRGSGANVLTF
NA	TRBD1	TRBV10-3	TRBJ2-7	TGTGCCATCAGTGATTCTGGGCAGGGGGCCTACGAGCAGTACTTC	CAISDSGQGAYEQYF
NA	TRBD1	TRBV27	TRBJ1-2	TGTGCCAGCAGTTCAAAAAGACAGGGTCTATCTGATGGCTACACCTTC	CASSSKRQGLSDGYTF
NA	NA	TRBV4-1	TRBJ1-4	TGCGCCAGCAGCCAAGAGGGGGGAAAACTGTTTTTT	CASSQEGGKLFF
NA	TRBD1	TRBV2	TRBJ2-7	TGTGCCAGTTCCTCAGACAGGGCCACCCACGAGCAGTACTTC	CASSSDRATHEQYF
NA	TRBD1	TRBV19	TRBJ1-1	TGTGCCAGTAGGGCCGGGACAGGGTATTCTGAAGCTTTCTTT	CASRAGTGYSEAFF
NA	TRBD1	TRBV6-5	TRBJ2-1	TGTGCCAGCAGCCTACAGGGGGCGGAGTACAATGAGCAGTTCTTC	CASSLQGAEYNEQFF
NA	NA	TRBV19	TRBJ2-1	TGTGCCAGTAAGGAGGGAGTCAATGAGCAGTTCTTC	CASKEGVNEQFF
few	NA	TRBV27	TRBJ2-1	TGTGCCAGCAGCGATCGGTTTGCGGATGAGCAGTTCTTC	CASSDRFADEQFF
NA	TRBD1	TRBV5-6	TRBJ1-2	TGTGCCAGCAGCCCCCAGGGGGACTATGGCTACACCTTC	CASSPQGDYGYTF
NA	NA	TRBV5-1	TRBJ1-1	TGCGCCAGCAGCTTCCGAGGGCTGGGCACTGAAGCTTTCTTT	CASSFRGLGTEAFF
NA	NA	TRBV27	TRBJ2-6	TGTGCCAGCAGTCAGGAACACCTCAGGGTCCTGACTTTC	CASSQEHLRVLTF
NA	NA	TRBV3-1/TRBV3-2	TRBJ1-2	TGTGCCAGCAGCCAAGAGGGAGGGTTCTATGGCTACACCTTC	CASSQEGGFYGYTF
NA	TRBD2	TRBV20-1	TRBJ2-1	TGCAGTGCTAGTACCACACTAGCGGGGAGCTCCTACAATGAGCAGTTCTTC	CSASTTLAGSSYNEQFF
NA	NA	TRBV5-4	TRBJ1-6	TGTGCCAGCAGCTTGGCTGGAGGCGATAATTCACCCCTCCACTTT	CASSLAGGDNSPLHF
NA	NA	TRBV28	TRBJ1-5	TGTGCCAGCAGTTTAGAGCGGCCCCAGCATTTT	CASSLERPQHF
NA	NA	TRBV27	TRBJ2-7	TGTGCCGGGATTCCACAGGGAAAGGGAGCCTACGAGCAGTACTTC	CAGIPQGKGAYEQYF
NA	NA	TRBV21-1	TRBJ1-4	TGTGCCAGCAGCAAATGGAGGGCGTTGGACAGGGGGCTCTCAACTAATGAAAAACTGTTTTTT	CASSKWRALDRGLSTNEKLFF
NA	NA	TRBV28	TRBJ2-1	TGTGCCAGCAGCCCCTTCTCCGGGACACTCTCCTACAATGAGCAGTTCTTC	CASSPFSGTLSYNEQFF
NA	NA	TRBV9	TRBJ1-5	TGTGCCAGCAGCGTCGGGGGGGACGGTCAGCCCCAGCATTTT	CASSVGGDGQPQHF
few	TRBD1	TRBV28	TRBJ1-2	TGTGCCAGCAGGACAGGGACAGAGAACTATGGCTACACCTTC	CASRTGTENYGYTF
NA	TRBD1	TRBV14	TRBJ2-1	TGTGCCAGCAGCTCCCGGGACAGGCAAAGCAATGAGCAGTTCTTC	CASSSRDRQSNEQFF
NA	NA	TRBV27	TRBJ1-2	TGTGCCAGCAGTTTATCCCAGGGTTTGGACTACACCTTC	CASSLSQGLDYTF